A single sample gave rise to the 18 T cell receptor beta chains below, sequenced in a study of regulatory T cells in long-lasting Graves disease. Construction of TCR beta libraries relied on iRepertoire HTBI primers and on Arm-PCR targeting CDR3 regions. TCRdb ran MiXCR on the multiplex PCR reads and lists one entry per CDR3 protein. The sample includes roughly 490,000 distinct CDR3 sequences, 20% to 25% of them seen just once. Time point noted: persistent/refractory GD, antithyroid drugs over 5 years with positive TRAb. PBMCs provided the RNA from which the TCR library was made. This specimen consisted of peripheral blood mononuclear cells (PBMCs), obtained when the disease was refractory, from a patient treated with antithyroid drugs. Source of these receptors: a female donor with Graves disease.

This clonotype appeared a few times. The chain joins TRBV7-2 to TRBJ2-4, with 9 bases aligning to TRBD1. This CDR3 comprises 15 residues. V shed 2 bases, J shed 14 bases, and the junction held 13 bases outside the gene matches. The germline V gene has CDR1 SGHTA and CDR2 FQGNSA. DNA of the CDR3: TGTGCCAGCAGCTTAACCCCCGGGACAGGGAGTTTGAAGTACTTC. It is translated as CASSLTPGTGSLKYF.

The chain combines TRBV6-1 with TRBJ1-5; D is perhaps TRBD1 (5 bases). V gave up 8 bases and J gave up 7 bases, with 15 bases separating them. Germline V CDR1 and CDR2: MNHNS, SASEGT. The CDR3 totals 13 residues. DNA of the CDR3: TGTGCCAGCCGGATCGGGGGACGACAGCCCCAGCATTTT. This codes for CASRIGGRQPQHF.

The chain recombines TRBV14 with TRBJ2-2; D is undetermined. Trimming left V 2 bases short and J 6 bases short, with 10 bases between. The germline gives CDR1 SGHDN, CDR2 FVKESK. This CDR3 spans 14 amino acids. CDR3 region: CASSQRYSSGELFF. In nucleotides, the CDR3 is TGTGCCAGCAGCCAAAGATACAGTTCCGGGGAGCTGTTTTTT. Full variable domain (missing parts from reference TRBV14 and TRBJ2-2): EAGVTQFPSHSVIEKGQTVTLRCDPISGHDNLYWYRRVMGKEIKFLLHFVKESKQDESGMPNNRFLAERTGGTYSTLKVQPAELEDSGVYFCASSQRYSSGELFFGEGSRLTVL.

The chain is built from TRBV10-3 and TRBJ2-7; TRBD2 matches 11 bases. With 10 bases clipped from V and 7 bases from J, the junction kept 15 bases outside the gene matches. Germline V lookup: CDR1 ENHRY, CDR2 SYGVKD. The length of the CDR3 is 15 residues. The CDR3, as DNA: TGTGCCACCCGCGGGGAACTAGCGGGAGTTCGGGAGCAGTACTTC. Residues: CATRGELAGVREQYF.

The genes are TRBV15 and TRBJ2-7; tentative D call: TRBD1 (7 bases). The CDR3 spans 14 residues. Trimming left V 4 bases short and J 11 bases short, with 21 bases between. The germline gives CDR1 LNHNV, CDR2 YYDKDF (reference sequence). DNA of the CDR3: TGTGCCACCAGCACACAACTAAAGGGGGGACAGAAGTACTTC. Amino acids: CATSTQLKGGQKYF.

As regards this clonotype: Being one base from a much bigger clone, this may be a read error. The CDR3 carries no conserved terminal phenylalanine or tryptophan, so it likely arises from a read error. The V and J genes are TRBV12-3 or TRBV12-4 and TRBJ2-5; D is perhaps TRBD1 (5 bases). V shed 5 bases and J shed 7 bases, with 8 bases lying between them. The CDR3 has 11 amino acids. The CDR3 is CASSQGGTQYS. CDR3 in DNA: TGTGCCAGCAGTCAGGGCGGGACCCAGTACTCC.

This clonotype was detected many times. CDR3 residues: CASSPREGAGEAFF. CDR3 coding DNA: TGTGCCAGCAGCCCCCGGGAGGGCGCGGGCGAAGCTTTCTTT. J is TRBJ1-1 and V is TRBV9; D gene ambiguous. Trimming took off 4 bases at V and 8 bases at J, with 18 bases between the two ends. There are 14 residues in the CDR3. From germline, CDR1 is SGDLS and CDR2 YYNGEE.

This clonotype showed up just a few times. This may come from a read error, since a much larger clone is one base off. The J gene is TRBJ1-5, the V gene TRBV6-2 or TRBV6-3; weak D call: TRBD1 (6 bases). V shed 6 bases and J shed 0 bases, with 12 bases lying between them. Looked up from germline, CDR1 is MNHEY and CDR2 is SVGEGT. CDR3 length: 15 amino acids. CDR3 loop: CASSRTAYSNQPQHF. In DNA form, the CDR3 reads TGTGCCAGCAGCCGGACAGCCTATAGCAATCAGCCCCAGCATTTT.

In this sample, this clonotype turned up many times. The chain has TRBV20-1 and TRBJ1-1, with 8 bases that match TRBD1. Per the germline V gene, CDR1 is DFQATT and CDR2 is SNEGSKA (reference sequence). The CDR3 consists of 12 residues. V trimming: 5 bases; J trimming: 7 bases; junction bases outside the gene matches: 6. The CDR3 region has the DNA TGCAGTGCTCCGGACAGGGTGAGTGAAGCTTTCTTT. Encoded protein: CSAPDRVSEAFF.

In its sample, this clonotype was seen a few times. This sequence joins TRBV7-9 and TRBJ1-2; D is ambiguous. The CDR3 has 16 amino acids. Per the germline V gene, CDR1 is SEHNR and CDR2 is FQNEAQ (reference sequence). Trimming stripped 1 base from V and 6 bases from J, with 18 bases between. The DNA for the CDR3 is TGTGCCAGCAGCTTAGGTGTACCTATCAGGCTTAATGGCTACACCTTC. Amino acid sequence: CASSLGVPIRLNGYTF. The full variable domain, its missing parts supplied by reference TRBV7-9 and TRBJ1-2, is DTGVSQNPRHKITKRGQNVTFRCDPISEHNRLYWYRQTLGQGPEFLTYFQNEAQLEKSRLLSDRFSAERPKGSFSTLEIQRTEQGDSAMYLCASSLGVPIRLNGYTFGSGTRLTVV.

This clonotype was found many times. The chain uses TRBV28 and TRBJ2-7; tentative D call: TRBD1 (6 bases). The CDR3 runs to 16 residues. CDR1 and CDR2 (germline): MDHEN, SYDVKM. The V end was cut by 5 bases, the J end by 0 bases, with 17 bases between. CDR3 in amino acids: CASSLRTVRSSYEQYF. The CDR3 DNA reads TGTGCCAGCAGTCTCAGGACAGTACGCAGCTCCTACGAGCAGTACTTC.

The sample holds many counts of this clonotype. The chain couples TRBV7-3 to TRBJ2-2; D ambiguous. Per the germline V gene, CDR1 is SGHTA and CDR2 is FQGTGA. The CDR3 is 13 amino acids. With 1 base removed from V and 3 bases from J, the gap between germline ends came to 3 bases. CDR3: CASSLSHTGELFF. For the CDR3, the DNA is TGTGCCAGCAGCTTAAGCCACACCGGGGAGCTGTTTTTT.

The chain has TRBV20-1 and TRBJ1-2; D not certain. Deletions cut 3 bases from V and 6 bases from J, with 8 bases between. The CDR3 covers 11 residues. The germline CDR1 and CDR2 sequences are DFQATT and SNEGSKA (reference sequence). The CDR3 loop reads CSASSGDGYTF. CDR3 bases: TGCAGTGCTAGCTCTGGGGATGGCTACACCTTC.

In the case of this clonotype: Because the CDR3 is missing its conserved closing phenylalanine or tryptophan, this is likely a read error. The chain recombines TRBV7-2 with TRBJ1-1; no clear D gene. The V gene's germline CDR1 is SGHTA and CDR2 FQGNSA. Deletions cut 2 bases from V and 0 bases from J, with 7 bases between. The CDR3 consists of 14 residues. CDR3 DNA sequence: TGTGCCAGCAGCTTAACGTTAGTGAACACTGAAGCTTTCCTT. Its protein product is CASSLTLVNTEAFL.

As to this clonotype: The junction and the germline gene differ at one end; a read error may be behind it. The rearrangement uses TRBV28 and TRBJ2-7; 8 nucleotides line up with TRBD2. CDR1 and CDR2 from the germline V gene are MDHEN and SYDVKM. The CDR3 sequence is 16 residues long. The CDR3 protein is CACSPPQREPTYEQYF. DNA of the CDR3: TGTGCCTGCAGTCCCCCACAGCGGGAGCCTACCTACGAGCAGTACTTC.

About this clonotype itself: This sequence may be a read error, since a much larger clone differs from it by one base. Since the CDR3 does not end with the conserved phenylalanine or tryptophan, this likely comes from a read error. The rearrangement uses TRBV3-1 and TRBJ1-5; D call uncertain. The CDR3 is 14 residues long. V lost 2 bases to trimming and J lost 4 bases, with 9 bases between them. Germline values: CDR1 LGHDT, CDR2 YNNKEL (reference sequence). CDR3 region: CASSQPGSNQPQHS. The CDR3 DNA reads TGTGCCAGCAGCCAACCAGGCTCGAATCAGCCCCAGCATTCT.

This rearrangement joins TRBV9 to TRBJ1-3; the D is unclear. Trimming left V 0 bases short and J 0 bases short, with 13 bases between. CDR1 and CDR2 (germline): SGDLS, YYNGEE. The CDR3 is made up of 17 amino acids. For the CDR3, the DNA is TGTGCCAGCAGCGTAGAAGTGGGCAGGACCTCTGGAAACACCATATATTTT. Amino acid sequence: CASSVEVGRTSGNTIYF. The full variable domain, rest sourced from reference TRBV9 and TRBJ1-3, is DSGVTQTPKHLITATGQRVTLRCSPRSGDLSVYWYQQSLDQGLQFLIQYYNGEERAKGNILERFSAQQFPDLHSELNLSSLELGDSALYFCASSVEVGRTSGNTIYFGEGSWLTVV.

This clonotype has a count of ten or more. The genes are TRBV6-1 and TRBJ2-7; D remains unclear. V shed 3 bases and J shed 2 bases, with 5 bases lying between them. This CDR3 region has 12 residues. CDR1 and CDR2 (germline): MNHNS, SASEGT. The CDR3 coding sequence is TGTGCCAGCAGTGAGGTGGCCTACGAGCAGTACTTC. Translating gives CASSEVAYEQYF.